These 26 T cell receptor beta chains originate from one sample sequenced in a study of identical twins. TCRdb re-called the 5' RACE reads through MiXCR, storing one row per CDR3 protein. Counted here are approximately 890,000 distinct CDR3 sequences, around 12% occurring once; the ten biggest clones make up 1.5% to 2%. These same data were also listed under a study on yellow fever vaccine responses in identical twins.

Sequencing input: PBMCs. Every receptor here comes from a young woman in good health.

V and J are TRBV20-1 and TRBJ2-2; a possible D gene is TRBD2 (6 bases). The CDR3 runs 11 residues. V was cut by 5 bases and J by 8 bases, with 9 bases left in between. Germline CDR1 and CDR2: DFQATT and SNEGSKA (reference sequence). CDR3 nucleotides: TGCAGTGCTTCGGGAGTAGGGGAGCTGTTTTTT. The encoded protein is CSASGVGELFF.

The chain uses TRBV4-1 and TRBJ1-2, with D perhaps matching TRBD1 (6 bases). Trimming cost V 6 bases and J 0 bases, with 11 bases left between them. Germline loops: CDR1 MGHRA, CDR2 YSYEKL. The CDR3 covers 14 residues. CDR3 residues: CASSQDSTNYGYTF. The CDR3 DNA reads TGCGCCAGCAGTCAGGACAGTACTAACTATGGCTACACCTTC.

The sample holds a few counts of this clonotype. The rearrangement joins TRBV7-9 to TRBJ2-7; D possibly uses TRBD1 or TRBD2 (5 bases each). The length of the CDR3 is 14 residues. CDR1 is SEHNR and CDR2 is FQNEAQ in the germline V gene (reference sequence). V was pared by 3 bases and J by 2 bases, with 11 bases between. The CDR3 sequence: CASSLRGNPYEQYF. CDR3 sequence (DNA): TGTGCCAGCAGCTTGAGGGGTAACCCCTACGAGCAGTACTTC.

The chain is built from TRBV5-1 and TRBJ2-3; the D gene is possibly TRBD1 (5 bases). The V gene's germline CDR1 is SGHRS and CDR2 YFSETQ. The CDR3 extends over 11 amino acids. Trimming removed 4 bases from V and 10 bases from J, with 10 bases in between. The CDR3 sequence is CASSRDSSQYF. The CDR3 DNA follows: TGCGCCAGCAGCCGTGACAGTTCGCAGTATTTT.

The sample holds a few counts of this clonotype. CDR3 nucleotide sequence: TGCAGCGTTGAAGGGACAACTAGCGGGGGGCAAAGTAGCACAGATACGCAGTATTTT. Protein: CSVEGTTSGGQSSTDTQYF. V is TRBV29-1 and J is TRBJ2-3; 12 bases line up with TRBD2. CDR3 length equals 19 residues. CDR1 is SQVTM, CDR2 ANQGSEA, per germline. J gave up 0 bases and V 1 base, and 11 bases lay outside the gene matches.

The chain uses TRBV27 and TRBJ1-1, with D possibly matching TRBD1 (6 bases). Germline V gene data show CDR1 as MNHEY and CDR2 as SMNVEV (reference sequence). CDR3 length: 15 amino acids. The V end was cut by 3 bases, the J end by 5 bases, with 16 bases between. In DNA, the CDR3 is TGTGCCAGCAGTTTGGGGGCGGCAGGGATAACTGAAGCTTTCTTT. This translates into CASSLGAAGITEAFF.

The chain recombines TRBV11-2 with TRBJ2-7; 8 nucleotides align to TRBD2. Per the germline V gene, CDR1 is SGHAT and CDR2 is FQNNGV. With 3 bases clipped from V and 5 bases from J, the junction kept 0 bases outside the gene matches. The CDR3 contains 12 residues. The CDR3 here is CASSFSGNEQYF. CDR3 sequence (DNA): TGTGCCAGCAGCTTTAGCGGGAACGAGCAGTACTTC. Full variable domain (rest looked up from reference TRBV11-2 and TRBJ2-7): EAGVAQSPRYKIIEKRQSVAFWCNPISGHATLYWYQQILGQGPKLLIQFQNNGVVDDSQLPKDRFSAERLKGVDSTLKIQPAKLEDSAVYLCASSFSGNEQYFGPGTRLTVT.

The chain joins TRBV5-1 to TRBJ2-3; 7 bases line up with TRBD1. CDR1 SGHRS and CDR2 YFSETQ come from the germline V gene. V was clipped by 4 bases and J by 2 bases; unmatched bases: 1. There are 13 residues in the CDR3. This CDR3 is CASSRGLTDTQYF. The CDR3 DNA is TGCGCCAGCAGCAGGGGGCTCACAGATACGCAGTATTTT.

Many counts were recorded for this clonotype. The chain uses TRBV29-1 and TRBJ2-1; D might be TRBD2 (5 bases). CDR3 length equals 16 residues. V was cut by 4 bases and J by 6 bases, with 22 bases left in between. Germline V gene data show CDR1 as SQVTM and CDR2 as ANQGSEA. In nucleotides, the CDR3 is TGCAGCGTTGGAGTCCGGGAAGTAAGCCTAGGCAATGAGCAGTTCTTC. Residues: CSVGVREVSLGNEQFF.

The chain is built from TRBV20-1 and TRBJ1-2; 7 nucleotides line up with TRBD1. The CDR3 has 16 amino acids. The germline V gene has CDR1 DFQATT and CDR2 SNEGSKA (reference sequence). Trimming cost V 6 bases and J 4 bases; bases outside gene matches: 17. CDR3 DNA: TGCAGTGCCGAGGTGGCAGGGGGTAGTGAGGGCTATGGCTACACCTTC. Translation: CSAEVAGGSEGYGYTF.

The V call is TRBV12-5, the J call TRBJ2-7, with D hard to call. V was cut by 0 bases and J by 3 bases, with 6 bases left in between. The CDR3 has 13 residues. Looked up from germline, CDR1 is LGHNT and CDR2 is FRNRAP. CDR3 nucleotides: TGTGCTAGTGGTTTGGTGTCCAGCTACGAGCAGTACTTC. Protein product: CASGLVSSYEQYF.

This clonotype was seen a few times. Here the CDR3 reads CASSQVRTAGVAKNIQYF. The CDR3 DNA sequence: TGCGCCAGCAGCCAAGTTCGGACAGCTGGTGTAGCCAAAAACATTCAGTACTTC. The rearrangement links TRBV4-1 to TRBJ2-4; a possible D gene is TRBD1 (6 bases). This CDR3 is 18 amino acids long. Germline V gene data show CDR1 as MGHRA and CDR2 as YSYEKL. Trimming removed 1 base from V and 0 bases from J, with 16 bases in between.

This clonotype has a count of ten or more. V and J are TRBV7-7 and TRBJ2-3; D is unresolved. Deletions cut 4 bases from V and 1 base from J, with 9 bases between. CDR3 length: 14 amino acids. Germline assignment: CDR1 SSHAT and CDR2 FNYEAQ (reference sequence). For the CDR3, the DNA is TGTGCCAGCAGCTCTGGCGTCGGCACAGATACGCAGTATTTT. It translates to CASSSGVGTDTQYF.

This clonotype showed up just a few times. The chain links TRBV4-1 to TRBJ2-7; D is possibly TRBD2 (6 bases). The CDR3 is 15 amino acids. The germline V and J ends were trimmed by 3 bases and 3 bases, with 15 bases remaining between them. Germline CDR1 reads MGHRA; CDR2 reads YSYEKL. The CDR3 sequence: CASSQTLDYFYEQYF. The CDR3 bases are TGCGCCAGCAGCCAGACATTGGACTACTTCTACGAGCAGTACTTC.

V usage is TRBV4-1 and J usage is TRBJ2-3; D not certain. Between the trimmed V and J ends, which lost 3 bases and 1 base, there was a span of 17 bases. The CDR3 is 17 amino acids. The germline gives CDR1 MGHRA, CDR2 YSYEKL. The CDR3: CASSHPLFRSGTDTQYF. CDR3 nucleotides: TGCGCCAGCAGCCACCCCTTGTTTCGGTCTGGCACAGATACGCAGTATTTT.

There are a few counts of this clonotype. This CDR3 reads CSARRGTSAYNEQFF. The CDR3 DNA reads as TGCAGTGCTAGAAGAGGGACTAGCGCCTACAATGAGCAGTTCTTC. The chain combines TRBV20-1 with TRBJ2-1; TRBD2 agrees at 10 bases. The CDR3 totals 15 residues. CDR1 is DFQATT and CDR2 is SNEGSKA in the germline V gene (reference sequence). Germline trimming cut 2 bases from V and 2 bases from J; bases unmatched to any gene: 3.

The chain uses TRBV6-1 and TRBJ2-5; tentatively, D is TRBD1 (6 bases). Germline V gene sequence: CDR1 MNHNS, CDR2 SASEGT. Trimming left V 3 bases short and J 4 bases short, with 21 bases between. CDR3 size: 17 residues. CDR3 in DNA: TGTGCCAGCAGTGAGGATCGACAGGTGAAGGTCGTAGAGACCCAGTACTTC. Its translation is CASSEDRQVKVVETQYF.

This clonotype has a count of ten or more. CDR3 sequence: CSARAMTSGSFFKQYF. CDR3 nucleotides: TGCAGTGCTAGAGCCATGACTAGCGGGAGTTTTTTTAAGCAGTACTTC. The gene calls are TRBV20-1 and TRBJ2-7, with 12 bases aligning to TRBD2. This CDR3 has 16 amino acids. Germline V gene data show CDR1 as DFQATT and CDR2 as SNEGSKA (reference sequence). V dropped 1 base and J dropped 8; count of bases not matched to a gene: 12.

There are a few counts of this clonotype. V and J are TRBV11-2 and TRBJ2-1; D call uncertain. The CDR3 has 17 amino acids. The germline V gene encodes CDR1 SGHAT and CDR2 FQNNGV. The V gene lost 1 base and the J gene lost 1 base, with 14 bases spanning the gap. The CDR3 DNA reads TGTGCCAGCAGCTTAGTGGCTACCGCCCTATCCTACAATGAGCAGTTCTTC. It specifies CASSLVATALSYNEQFF.

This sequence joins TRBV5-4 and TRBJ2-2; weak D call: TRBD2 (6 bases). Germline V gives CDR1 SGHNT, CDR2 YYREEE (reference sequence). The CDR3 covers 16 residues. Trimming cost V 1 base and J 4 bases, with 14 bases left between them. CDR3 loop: CASSLFVGGVTGELFF. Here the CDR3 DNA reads TGTGCCAGCAGCTTGTTTGTGGGAGGAGTCACCGGGGAGCTGTTTTTT.

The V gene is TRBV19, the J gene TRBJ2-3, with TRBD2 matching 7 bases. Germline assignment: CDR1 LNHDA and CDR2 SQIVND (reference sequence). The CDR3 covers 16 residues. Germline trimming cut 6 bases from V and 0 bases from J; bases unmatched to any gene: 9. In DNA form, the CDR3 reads TGTGCCAGTAGGACAAAAGCGGGGTGGAGCACAGATACGCAGTATTTT. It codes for CASRTKAGWSTDTQYF.

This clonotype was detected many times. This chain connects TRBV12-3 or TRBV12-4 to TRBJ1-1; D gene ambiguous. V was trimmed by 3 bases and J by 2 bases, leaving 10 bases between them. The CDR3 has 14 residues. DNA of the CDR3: TGTGCCAGCAGTTTTCCGGGTGTAAACACTGAAGCTTTCTTT. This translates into CASSFPGVNTEAFF.

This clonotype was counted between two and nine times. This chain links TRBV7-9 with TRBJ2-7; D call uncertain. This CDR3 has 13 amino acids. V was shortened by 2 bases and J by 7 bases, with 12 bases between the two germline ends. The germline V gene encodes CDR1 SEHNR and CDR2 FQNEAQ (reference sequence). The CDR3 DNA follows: TGTGCCAGCAGCTTAACTGGACCTTGGGAGCAGTACGTC. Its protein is CASSLTGPWEQYV.

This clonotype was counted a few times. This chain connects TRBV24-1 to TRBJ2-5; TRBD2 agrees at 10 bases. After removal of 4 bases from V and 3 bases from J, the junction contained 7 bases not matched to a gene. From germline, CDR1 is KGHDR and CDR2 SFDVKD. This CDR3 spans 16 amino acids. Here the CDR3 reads CATSELLAGAKETQYF. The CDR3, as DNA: TGTGCCACCAGTGAACTCCTAGCGGGAGCGAAAGAGACCCAGTACTTC.

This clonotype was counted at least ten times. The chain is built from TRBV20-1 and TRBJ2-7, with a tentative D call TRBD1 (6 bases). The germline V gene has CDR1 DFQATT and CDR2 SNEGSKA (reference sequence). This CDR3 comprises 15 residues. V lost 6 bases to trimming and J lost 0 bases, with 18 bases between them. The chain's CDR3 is CSAPPLGHNSYEQYV. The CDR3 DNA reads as TGCAGTGCCCCCCCGCTGGGACATAACTCCTACGAGCAGTACGTC.

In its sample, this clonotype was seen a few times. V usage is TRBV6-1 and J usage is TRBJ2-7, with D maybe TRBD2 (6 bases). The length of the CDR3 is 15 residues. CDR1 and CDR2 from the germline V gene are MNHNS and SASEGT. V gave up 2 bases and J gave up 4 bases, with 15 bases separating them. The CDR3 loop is CASSETQGLGYEQYV. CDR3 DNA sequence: TGTGCCAGCAGTGAAACTCAGGGACTGGGGTACGAGCAGTACGTC.